The 6 T cell receptor beta chains below were found in one sample sequenced in a study of T cells in Graves' hyperthyroidism and ophthalmopathy. The investigators amplified TCR beta CDR3 regions from RNA transcripts. The HTBI primer set was used in a first-round RT-PCR of the TCR CDR3. TCRdb called the multiplex PCR reads again in MiXCR, with one record for every CDR3 protein. The repertoire includes roughly 840,000 distinct CDR3 sequences, 38% of them detected once, and 7% to 10% sits in the top ten. The material sequenced was blood. The origin of the receptors is a man between 18 and 35 years old with Graves' hyperthyroidism.

The chain carries TRBV20-1 and TRBJ2-2, with no clear D. CDR3 length: 13 residues. Per germline, CDR1 DFQATT and CDR2 SNEGSKA (reference sequence). Trimming shortened V by 0 bases and J by 7 bases, and 9 bases separated the two germline ends. The DNA for the CDR3 is TGCAGTGCTAGAGATGGGGTCGGCGGGGAGCTGTTTTTT. This sequence encodes CSARDGVGGELFF.

The V gene is TRBV11-1, the J gene TRBJ1-1, with D unclear. Germline V lookup: CDR1 SGHAT, CDR2 FQDESV (reference sequence). The length of the CDR3 is 14 residues. V was shortened by 7 bases and J by 0 bases, with 12 bases between the two germline ends. The CDR3 is CASNLGPVNTEAFF. The CDR3 DNA sequence: TGTGCCAGCAACCTCGGGCCAGTGAACACTGAAGCTTTCTTT.

This clonotype was detected once. V gene TRBV29-1 combines with J gene TRBJ2-7; TRBD1 is a possible D gene (5 bases). Germline V gene lookup returns CDR1 SQVTM and CDR2 ANQGSEA. There are 12 residues in the CDR3. Trimming took off 7 bases at V and 3 bases at J, with 13 bases between the two ends. The CDR3 DNA sequence: TGCAGCGGGACAACTACCAACTACGAGCAGTACTTC. Translated, it gives CSGTTTNYEQYF.

This clonotype showed up many times. The chain combines TRBV5-1 with TRBJ1-1; D is unclear. Germline CDR1 reads SGHRS; CDR2 reads YFSETQ. This CDR3 contains 14 residues. Trimming took 1 base from V and 0 from J, leaving 7 bases between them. CDR3 bases: TGCGCCAGCAGCTTGCGGGATATGAACACTGAAGCTTTCTTT. Protein product: CASSLRDMNTEAFF.

In this sample, this clonotype turned up a few times. This chain joins TRBV12-3 or TRBV12-4 and TRBJ2-2; 7 bases match TRBD1. The junction had 3 bases not matched to a gene; V was cut back by 8 bases and J by 3 bases. The CDR3 totals 13 residues. The CDR3 loop reads CASGTEHTGELFF. Here the CDR3 DNA reads TGTGCCAGCGGGACAGAACACACCGGGGAGCTGTTTTTT.

This clonotype was counted ten times or more. The rearrangement uses TRBV15 and TRBJ1-4; 10 positions agree with TRBD1. Germline trimming cut 8 bases from V and 1 base from J; bases unmatched to any gene: 10. From germline, CDR1 is LNHNV and CDR2 YYDKDF (reference sequence). The CDR3 covers 17 residues. CDR3 bases: TGTGCCACCTCGCTTCTCGACAGGGGGCTAACTAATGAAAAACTGTTTTTT. Its protein product is CATSLLDRGLTNEKLFF.